These 13 T cell receptor beta chains came from one sample sequenced in a study of blood T cell repertoires in COVID-19. Clones were read by immunoSEQ multiplex PCR, and TCRdb kept only the in-frame ones, dropping some. The table has 35,000 to 50,000 clones, around 84% seen once; the top ten hold roughly an eighth. Sequencing was done on a sample of peripheral blood. All receptors derive from a human donor in a cohort sampled during active COVID-19.

This sequence joins TRBV7-3 and TRBJ2-1; TRBD1 might be the D (6 bases). Trimming left V 5 bases short and J 2 bases short, with 7 bases between. Germline V lookup: CDR1 SGHTA, CDR2 FQGTGA. The CDR3 spans 13 residues. The DNA for the CDR3 is TGTGCCAGCAGCAGACAGGCCTACAATGAGCAGTTCTTC. Its protein product is CASSRQAYNEQFF.

The CDR3 is CASKSRTSGGGNEQFF. The DNA for the CDR3 is TGTGCCAGCAAATCTAGGACTAGCGGGGGGGGTAATGAGCAGTTCTTC. The gene calls are TRBV2 and TRBJ2-1, with 15 nucleotides matching TRBD2. CDR3 length equals 16 residues. CDR1 is SNHLY and CDR2 is FYNNEI in the germline V gene. V dropped 7 bases and J dropped 7; count of bases not matched to a gene: 8.

The gene calls are TRBV2 and TRBJ2-5; 9 nucleotides agree with TRBD1. Trimming at V came to 6 bases and at J to 0 bases, leaving 5 bases not matched to a gene. CDR1 SNHLY and CDR2 FYNNEI come from the germline V gene. This CDR3 comprises 15 residues. The CDR3, as DNA: TGTGCCAGCAGCCTGGACAGGGGAAACCAAGAGACCCAGTACTTC. The encoded protein is CASSLDRGNQETQYF.

The rearrangement uses TRBV5-5 and TRBJ2-7; TRBD2 agrees at 12 bases. Losses at the gene ends were 4 bases for V and 6 bases for J; bases not matched to a gene: 5. The CDR3 consists of 14 residues. The germline V gene has CDR1 SGHKS and CDR2 YYEKEE (reference sequence). CDR3 in amino acids: CASSRGLAGFEQYF. Written as DNA, the CDR3 is TGTGCCAGCAGCCGGGGACTAGCGGGTTTCGAGCAGTACTTC.

The rearrangement joins TRBV7-9 to TRBJ2-3; a weak D match, TRBD2 (6 bases). The germline V gene has CDR1 SEHNR and CDR2 FQNEAQ (reference sequence). The CDR3 loop spans 16 amino acids. The V end lost 5 bases, the J end lost 6 bases, and 21 bases lay between the germline ends. The CDR3 here is CASSPRGSPGLDTQYF. CDR3 DNA: TGTGCCAGCAGCCCCCGGGGGTCCCCAGGGTTGGATACGCAGTATTTT.

The count of this clone is one. The J gene is TRBJ2-3, the V gene TRBV4-1, with D possibly matching TRBD2 (6 bases). CDR1 and CDR2 (germline): MGHRA, YSYEKL. V lost 4 bases, J lost 6 bases, and 20 bases lay in between. CDR3 length: 16 residues. This CDR3 reads CASSPGGSGVGDTQYF. The CDR3 DNA reads as TGCGCCAGCAGCCCCGGGGGTAGTGGAGTCGGGGATACGCAGTATTTT.

This clone showed up just a few times. The chain couples TRBV5-1 to TRBJ2-7; TRBD2 agrees at 7 bases. Germline V CDR1 and CDR2: SGHRS, YFSETQ. There are 15 residues in the CDR3. Trimming cost V 4 bases and J 6 bases; bases outside gene matches: 13. In DNA, the CDR3 is TGCGCCAGCAGCCCTGGGGGGGGTGAGCGAGGCGAGCAGTACTTC. Residues: CASSPGGGERGEQYF.

V gene TRBV5-1 combines with J gene TRBJ2-1, with TRBD1 identical over 7 bases. The CDR3 has 16 residues. J was trimmed by 4 bases and V by 0 bases; bases with no gene match: 7. Per the germline V gene, CDR1 is SGHRS and CDR2 is YFSETQ. The CDR3 coding sequence is TGCGCCAGCAGCTTGGGGGAAGGGACAGTTTACAATGAGCAGTTCTTC. Amino acids: CASSLGEGTVYNEQFF.

The rearrangement links TRBV9 to TRBJ1-3, with 7 bases identical to TRBD1. This CDR3 has 15 residues. J was trimmed by 2 bases and V by 4 bases; bases with no gene match: 6. CDR1 SGDLS and CDR2 YYNGEE come from the germline V gene. The CDR3 coding sequence is TGTGCCAGCAGCCCCCGGACAGGAACTGGAAACACCATATATTTT. Amino acids: CASSPRTGTGNTIYF. The full variable domain, completed using reference TRBV9 and TRBJ1-3, is DSGVTQTPKHLITATGQRVTLRCSPRSGDLSVYWYQQSLDQGLQFLIQYYNGEERAKGNILERFSAQQFPDLHSELNLSSLELGDSALYFCASSPRTGTGNTIYFGEGSWLTVV.

The gene calls are TRBV2 and TRBJ2-5, with 7 bases identical to TRBD1. Germline trimming cut 2 bases from V and 4 bases from J; bases unmatched to any gene: 1. Germline assignment: CDR1 SNHLY and CDR2 FYNNEI. The CDR3 consists of 13 residues. The DNA for the CDR3 is TGTGCCAGCAGTGAATACAGGGGAGAGACCCAGTACTTC. It translates to CASSEYRGETQYF.

This clone has more than one count but fewer than ten. V is TRBV6-5 and J is TRBJ2-5; 8 nucleotides align to TRBD1. J was trimmed by 1 base and V by 7 bases; bases with no gene match: 5. Per the germline V gene, CDR1 is MNHEY and CDR2 is SVGAGI. This CDR3 region has 14 residues. CDR3 region: CASTFDRGQETQYF. In DNA form, the CDR3 reads TGTGCCAGCACCTTCGACAGGGGCCAAGAGACCCAGTACTTC.

This sequence joins TRBV6-5 and TRBJ2-6; 7 bases are a match to TRBD1. This CDR3 contains 15 residues. Germline V gives CDR1 MNHEY, CDR2 SVGAGI. V lost 6 bases and J lost 0; bases outside the gene matches: 2. CDR3 bases: TGTGCCAGCAGGACAGGGATCTCTGGGGCCAACGTCCTGACTTTC. This encodes CASRTGISGANVLTF.

The V gene is TRBV6-5, the J gene TRBJ2-7, with TRBD1 matching 7 bases. Germline CDR1 and CDR2: MNHEY and SVGAGI. This CDR3 contains 14 residues. The ends lost 6 bases at V and 2 bases at J; junction bases unmatched: 7. CDR3 sequence reads: CASRAPGQPYEQYF. The CDR3 DNA is TGTGCCAGCAGGGCACCGGGACAGCCCTACGAGCAGTACTTC.